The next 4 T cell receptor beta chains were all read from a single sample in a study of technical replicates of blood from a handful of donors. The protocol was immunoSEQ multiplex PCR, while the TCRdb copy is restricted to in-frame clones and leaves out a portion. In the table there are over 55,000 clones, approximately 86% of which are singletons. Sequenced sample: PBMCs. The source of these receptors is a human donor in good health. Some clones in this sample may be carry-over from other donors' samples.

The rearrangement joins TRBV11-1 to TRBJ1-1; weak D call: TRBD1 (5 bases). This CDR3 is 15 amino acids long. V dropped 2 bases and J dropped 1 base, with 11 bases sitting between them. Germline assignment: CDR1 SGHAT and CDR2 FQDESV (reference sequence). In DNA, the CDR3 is TGTGCCAGCAGCTTACTAGGGGAGGGGAACACTGAAGCTTTCTTT. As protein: CASSLLGEGNTEAFF.

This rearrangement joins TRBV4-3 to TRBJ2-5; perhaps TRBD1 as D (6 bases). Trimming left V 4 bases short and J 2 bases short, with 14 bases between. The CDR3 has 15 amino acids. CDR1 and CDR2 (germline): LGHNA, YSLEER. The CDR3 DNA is TGCGCCAGCAGCCTTGGGGGCAGAGGACAAGAGACCCAGTACTTC. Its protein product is CASSLGGRGQETQYF.

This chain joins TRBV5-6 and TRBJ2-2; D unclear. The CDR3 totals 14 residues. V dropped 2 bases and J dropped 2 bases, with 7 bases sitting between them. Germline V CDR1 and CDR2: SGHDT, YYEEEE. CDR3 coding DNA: TGTGCCAGCAGCTTCGAAAGCAACACCGGGGAGCTGTTTTTT. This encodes CASSFESNTGELFF.

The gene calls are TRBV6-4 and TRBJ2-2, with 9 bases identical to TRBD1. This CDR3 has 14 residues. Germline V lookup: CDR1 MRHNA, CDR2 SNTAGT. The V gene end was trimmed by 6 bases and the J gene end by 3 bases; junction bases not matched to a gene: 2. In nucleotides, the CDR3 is TGTGCCAGCAGGAGACAGGGGGACACCGGGGAGCTGTTTTTT. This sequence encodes CASRRQGDTGELFF.